This TCR beta chain was captured by sequencing in a study of blood T cells in healthy people across ages. A second 7 to 11 cycle PCR used barcoded and J-beta primers. TCRdb reanalysed the 5' RACE reads using MiXCR and keeps one entry per CDR3 protein. The profile covers roughly 800,000 distinct CDR3 sequences, with around 25% appearing a single time and 8% to 10% taken by the ten largest. The ends were cut back, 4 bases at V and 7 bases at J, with 9 bases in the middle. Germline CDR1 reads KGHDR; CDR2 reads SFDVKD. The CDR3 length is 12 residues. This clonotype is large within its sample. The data were also submitted as part of a second study, on T cells of mothers and their children. This second study notes: A slight, non-significant increase in overlap was found for related mother-child pairs relative to unrelated pairs.

The chain uses TRBV24-1 and TRBJ1-1; tentatively, D is TRBD1 (5 bases). The receptor was isolated from a boy aged 5-17 years in good health. Sequenced: blood. CDR3 protein: CATSDSGIEAFF. CDR3 coding DNA: TGTGCCACCAGTGACTCAGGGATTGAAGCTTTCTTT.